The TCR beta chain under discussion was sequenced for a study of T cell repertoires in aging, cancer and after chemotherapy. Study-wide background: The full dataset contained around 8.2 million TCR reads. Broader study findings: Median generation probability rose over the chemotherapy interval in each cancer cohort, suggesting rebound thymic output.

TRB rearrangements spanning V, D and J were amplified using mixed TRB-A/B primers. MiXCR, applied by TCRdb to the multiplex PCR reads, yields one record per CDR3 protein. The sample includes 8,000 to 10,000 distinct CDR3 sequences, less than 40% of them seen just once. The germline CDR1 and CDR2 sequences are DFQATT and SNEGSKA (reference sequence). The CDR3 length is 12 residues. The V end was cut by 0 bases, the J end by 6 bases, with 8 bases between. Peripheral blood genomic DNA, not sorted cells or RNA, was the template. With respect to this clonotype: No antigen is known for it.

The sequencing sample was made of blood. The chain is built from TRBV20-1 and TRBJ1-2, with D uncertain. The TCR was taken from a human donor in good health. The CDR3 DNA reads TGCAGTGCTAGAGATGCCGGGAATGGCTACACCTTC. It encodes CSARDAGNGYTF.